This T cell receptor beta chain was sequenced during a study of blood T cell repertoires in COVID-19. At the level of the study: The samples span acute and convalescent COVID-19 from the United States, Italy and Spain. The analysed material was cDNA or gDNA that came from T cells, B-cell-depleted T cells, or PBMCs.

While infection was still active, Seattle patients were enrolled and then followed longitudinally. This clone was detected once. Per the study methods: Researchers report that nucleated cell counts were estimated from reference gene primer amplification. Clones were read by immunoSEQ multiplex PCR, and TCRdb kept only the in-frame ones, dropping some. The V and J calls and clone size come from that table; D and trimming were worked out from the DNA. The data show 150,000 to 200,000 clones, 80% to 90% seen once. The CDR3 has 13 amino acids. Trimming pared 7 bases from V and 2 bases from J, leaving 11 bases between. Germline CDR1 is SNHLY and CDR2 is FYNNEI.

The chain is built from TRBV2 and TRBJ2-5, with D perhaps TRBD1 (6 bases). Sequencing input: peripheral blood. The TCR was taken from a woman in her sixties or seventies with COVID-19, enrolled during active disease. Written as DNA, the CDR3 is TGTGCCAGCAAATTCGGACAGCAAGAGACCCAGTACTTC. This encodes CASKFGQQETQYF.